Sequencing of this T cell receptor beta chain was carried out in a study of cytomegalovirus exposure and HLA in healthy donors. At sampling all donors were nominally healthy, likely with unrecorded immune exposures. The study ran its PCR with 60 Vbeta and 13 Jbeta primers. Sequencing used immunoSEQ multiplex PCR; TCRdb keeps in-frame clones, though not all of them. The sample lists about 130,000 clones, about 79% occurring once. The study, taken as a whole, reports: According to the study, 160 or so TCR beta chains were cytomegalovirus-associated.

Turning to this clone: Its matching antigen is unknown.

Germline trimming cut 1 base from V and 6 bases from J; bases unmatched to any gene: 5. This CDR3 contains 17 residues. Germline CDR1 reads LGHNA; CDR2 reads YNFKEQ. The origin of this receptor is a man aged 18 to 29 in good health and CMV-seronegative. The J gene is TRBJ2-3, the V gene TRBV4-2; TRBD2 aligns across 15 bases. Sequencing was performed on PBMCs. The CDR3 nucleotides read TGTGCCAGCAGCCAAGTCCGTGGGACTAGCGGGAGGGATACGCAGTATTTT. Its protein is CASSQVRGTSGRDTQYF.